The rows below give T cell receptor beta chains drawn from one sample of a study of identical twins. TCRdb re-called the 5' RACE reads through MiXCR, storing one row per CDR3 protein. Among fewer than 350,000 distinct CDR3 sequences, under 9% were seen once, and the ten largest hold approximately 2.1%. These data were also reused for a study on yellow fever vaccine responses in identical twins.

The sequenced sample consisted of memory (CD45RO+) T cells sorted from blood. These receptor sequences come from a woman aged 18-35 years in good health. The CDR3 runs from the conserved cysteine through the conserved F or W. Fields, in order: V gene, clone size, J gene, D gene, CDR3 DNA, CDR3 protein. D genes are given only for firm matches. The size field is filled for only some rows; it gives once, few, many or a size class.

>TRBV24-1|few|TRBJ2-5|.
TGTGCCACCAGCACTCCCCTCGGGCCCCGGGGGGAGACCCAGTACTTC
CATSTPLGPRGETQYF
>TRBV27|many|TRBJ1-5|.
TGTGCCAGCAGTTTATACAGGGCTGGCCAGCCCCAGCATTTT
CASSLYRAGQPQHF
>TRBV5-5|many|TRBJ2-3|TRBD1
TGTGCCAGCAGCTTGCAGGGGGCCGGTGGAGATACGCAGTATTTT
CASSLQGAGGDTQYF
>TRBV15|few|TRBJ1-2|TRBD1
TGTGCCACCAGCTCCACACGCGGGACAGGGGGCGTTAATGGCTACACCTTC
CATSSTRGTGGVNGYTF
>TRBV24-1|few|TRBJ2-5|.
TGTGCCACCAGTGATTTAAGGGTAGGAGAGACCCAGTACTTC
CATSDLRVGETQYF
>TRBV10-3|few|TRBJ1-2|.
TGTGCCATCAGTGAGGCGTCCCGGGCGCATGGCTACACCTTC
CAISEASRAHGYTF
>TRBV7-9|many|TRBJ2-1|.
TGTGCCAGCAGCCTAGGGACTCCTGCCTACAATGAGCAGTTCTTC
CASSLGTPAYNEQFF
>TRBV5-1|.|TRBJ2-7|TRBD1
TGCGCCAGCAGCTTAACAGGGGGTTACTACGAGCAGTACTTC
CASSLTGGYYEQYF
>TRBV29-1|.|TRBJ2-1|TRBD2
TGCAGCGTTGCAACCGGACTAGCGAGGGAGCAGTTCTTC
CSVATGLAREQFF
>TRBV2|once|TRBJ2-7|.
TGTGCCAGCAGTGATCCCCAGTTTGTGGGGGAGCGGCCAATATTCTCCGAGCAGTACTTC
CASSDPQFVGERPIFSEQYF
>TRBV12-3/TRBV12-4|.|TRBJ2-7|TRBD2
TGTGCCAGCAGTCGTCCTCGCGGCGGGAGTTACGAGCAGTACTTC
CASSRPRGGSYEQYF
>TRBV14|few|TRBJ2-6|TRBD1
TGTGCCAGCAGCCGGGACAGGGCCTCTGGGGCCAACGTCCTGACTTTC
CASSRDRASGANVLTF
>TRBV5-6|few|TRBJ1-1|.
TGTGCCAGCAGCTGGCCGGCGATCACAGGAACTGAAGCTTTCTTT
CASSWPAITGTEAFF
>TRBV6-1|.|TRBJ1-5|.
TGTGCCAGCAGTCCCCTGGACAGCAATCAGCCCCAGCATTTT
CASSPLDSNQPQHF
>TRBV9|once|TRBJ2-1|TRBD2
TGTGCCAGCAGCCCCAGTGGCCGGGGGACTAGCATTGAGCAGTTCTTC
CASSPSGRGTSIEQFF
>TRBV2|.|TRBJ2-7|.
TGTGCCAGCACCGAGGCGGGATTCACCTACGAGCAGTACTTC
CASTEAGFTYEQYF
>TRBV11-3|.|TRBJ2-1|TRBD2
TGTGCCAGCAAGCGGGAGGGGGGGAATGAGCAGTTCTTC
CASKREGGNEQFF
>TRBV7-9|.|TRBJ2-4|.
TGTGCCAGCAGCTTAGCCCTCTCTAATCACATTCAGTACTTC
CASSLALSNHIQYF
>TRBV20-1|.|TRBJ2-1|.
TGCAGTGCTAGAGCCCCAAGTGGAGGTGCACATGAGCAGTTCTTC
CSARAPSGGAHEQFF
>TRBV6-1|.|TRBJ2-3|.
TGTGCCAGCAGGCAGGGACTTACATACCGCACAGATACGCAGTATTTT
CASRQGLTYRTDTQYF
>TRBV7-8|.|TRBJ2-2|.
TGTGCCTCTGCTTGGGCGAACACCGGGGAGCTGTTTTTT
CASAWANTGELFF
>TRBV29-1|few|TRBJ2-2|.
TGCAGCGTTGTCGGGGTTTCGGGTTCCAGGGGCATCGGGGAGCTGTTTTTT
CSVVGVSGSRGIGELFF
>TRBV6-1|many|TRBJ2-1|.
TGTGCCAGCAGTGAAGTTAGGACTTTTGGGGATGAGCAGTTCTTC
CASSEVRTFGDEQFF
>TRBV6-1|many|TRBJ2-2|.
TGTGCCAGCAGCGCGACAGGAGGGGGGGAGCTGTTTTTT
CASSATGGGELFF
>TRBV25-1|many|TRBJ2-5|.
TGTGCCAGCAGTGAAACAGGGACTCTGCAAGAGACCCAGTACTTC
CASSETGTLQETQYF
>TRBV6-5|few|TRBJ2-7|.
TGTGCCAGCAGTTACGGACTGAGCTCCTACGAGCAGTACTTC
CASSYGLSSYEQYF
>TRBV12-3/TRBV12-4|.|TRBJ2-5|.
TGTGCCAGCAGTTTAGCGGCAGGGGTGGGGGAGACCCAGTACTTC
CASSLAAGVGETQYF
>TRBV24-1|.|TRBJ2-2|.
TGTGCCACCAGTGGGGATAGCGGAGATAACACCGGGGAGCTGTTTTTT
CATSGDSGDNTGELFF
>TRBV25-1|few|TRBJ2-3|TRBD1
TGTGCCAGCAGTGAGGAAAGACAGGGGCATACAGATACGCAGTATTTT
CASSEERQGHTDTQYF
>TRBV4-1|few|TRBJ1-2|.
TGCGCCAGCAGCCAAGAGAGGGCAGGGGCTGGCTACACCTTC
CASSQERAGAGYTF
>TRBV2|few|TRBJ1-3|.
TGTGCCAGCAGTGACCGGCCGCTTGGAAACACCATATATTTT
CASSDRPLGNTIYF
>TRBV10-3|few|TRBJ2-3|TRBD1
TGTGCCATCAGTGCGGGACAGGGGGCGAAAGATACGCAGTATTTT
CAISAGQGAKDTQYF
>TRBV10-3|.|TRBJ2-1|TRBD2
TGTGCCATCAGTGACCCGGGGGGGCGGTACAATGAGCAGTTCTTC
CAISDPGGRYNEQFF
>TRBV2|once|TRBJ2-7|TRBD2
TGTGCCAGCACTTATAGCGGGAGCTCGCCCGAGCAGTACTTC
CASTYSGSSPEQYF
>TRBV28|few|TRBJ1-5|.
TGTGCCAGCAGTCCGGGGTCTAGGCCCCAGCATTTT
CASSPGSRPQHF
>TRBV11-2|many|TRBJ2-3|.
TGTGCCAGCAGCACCTCACCGGGGGCGATAGATACGCAGTATTTT
CASSTSPGAIDTQYF
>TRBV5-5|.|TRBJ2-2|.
TGTGCCAGCAGCTTGGACCCGGGGAACACCGGGGAGCTGTTTTTT
CASSLDPGNTGELFF
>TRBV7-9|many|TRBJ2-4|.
TGTGCCAGCAGCTTGGGTTCGGCAAACATTCAGTACTTC
CASSLGSANIQYF
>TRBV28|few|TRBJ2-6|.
TGTGCCAGCAGTTATCCAGGGATTGGGGCCAACGTCCTGACTTTC
CASSYPGIGANVLTF
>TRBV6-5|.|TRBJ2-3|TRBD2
TGTGCCAGCAGTTACTGGGGACTAAGTGGCGATACGCAGTATTTT
CASSYWGLSGDTQYF
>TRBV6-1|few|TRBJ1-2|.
TGTGCCAGCAGTCTTCGTCCGGACCTCTATGGCTACACCTTC
CASSLRPDLYGYTF
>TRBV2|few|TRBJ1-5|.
TGTGCCAGCCGTTGGGGGTCTGGAAGCAATCAGCCCCAGCATTTT
CASRWGSGSNQPQHF
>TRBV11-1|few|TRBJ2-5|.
TGTGCCAGCAGCTTAGGAACCTTCCTTTTGGAATCTAGGGAGACCCAGTACTTC
CASSLGTFLLESRETQYF
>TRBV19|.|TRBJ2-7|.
TGTGCCAGTAGTACACTAGGGGCCTACGAGCAGTACTTC
CASSTLGAYEQYF
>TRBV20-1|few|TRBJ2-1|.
TGCAGTGCTAGACTCGCAAATGGGGATGAGCAGTTCTTC
CSARLANGDEQFF
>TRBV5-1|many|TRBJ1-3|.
TGCGCCAGCAGCCCGCCCCACGGGGGAGCTGGAAACACCATATATTTT
CASSPPHGGAGNTIYF
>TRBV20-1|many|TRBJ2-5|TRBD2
TGCAGTGCTAGAACACTAGCGGGAGTAGAGACCCAGTACTTC
CSARTLAGVETQYF
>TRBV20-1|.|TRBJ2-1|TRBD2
TGCTGTGGCCACACCGGGACAGGGACTAGCGGGGAGTACAATGAGCAGTTCTTC
CCGHTGTGTSGEYNEQFF
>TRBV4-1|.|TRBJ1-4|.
TGCGCCAGCAGCCAAGATGCGACTGCAACTAATGAAAAACTGTTTTTT
CASSQDATATNEKLFF
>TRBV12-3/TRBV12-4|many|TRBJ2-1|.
TGTGCCAGCAGTTTTCCCGTCAATGAGCAGTTCTTC
CASSFPVNEQFF
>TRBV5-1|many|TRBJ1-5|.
TGCGCCAGCAGCTTGGATGGGGGACCCCAGCATTTT
CASSLDGGPQHF
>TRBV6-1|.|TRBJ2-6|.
TGTGCCAGCAAACTAGACTCCGGGGCCAACGTCCTGACTTTC
CASKLDSGANVLTF
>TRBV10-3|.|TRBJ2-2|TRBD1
TGTGCCATCAGACCCGGGACAGGGGGTTCCGGGGAGCTGTTTTTT
CAIRPGTGGSGELFF
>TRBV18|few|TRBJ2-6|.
TGTGCCAGCTCACCAACGACAGGGGCCAACGTCCTGACTTTC
CASSPTTGANVLTF
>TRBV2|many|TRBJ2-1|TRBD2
TGTGCCAGCACCCGGACTAGCGGGGGGCATAACAATGAGCAGTTCTTC
CASTRTSGGHNNEQFF
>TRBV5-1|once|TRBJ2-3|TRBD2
TGCGCCAGCAGCTCTGGACTAGCGGGAGGGCTATCAGATACGCAGTATTTT
CASSSGLAGGLSDTQYF
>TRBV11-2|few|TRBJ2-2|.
TGTGCCAGCAGCTTCACGAGCGGGACACTCCACCGGGAGCTGTTTTTT
CASSFTSGTLHRELFF
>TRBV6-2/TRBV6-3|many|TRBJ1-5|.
TGTGCCAGCAGTTACTCGAATCACGGGAGTAGCAATCAGCCCCAGCATTTT
CASSYSNHGSSNQPQHF
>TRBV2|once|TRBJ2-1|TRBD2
TGTGCCAGCAGTGGACACGGGACTAGCGGGTACAATGAGCAGTTCTTC
CASSGHGTSGYNEQFF